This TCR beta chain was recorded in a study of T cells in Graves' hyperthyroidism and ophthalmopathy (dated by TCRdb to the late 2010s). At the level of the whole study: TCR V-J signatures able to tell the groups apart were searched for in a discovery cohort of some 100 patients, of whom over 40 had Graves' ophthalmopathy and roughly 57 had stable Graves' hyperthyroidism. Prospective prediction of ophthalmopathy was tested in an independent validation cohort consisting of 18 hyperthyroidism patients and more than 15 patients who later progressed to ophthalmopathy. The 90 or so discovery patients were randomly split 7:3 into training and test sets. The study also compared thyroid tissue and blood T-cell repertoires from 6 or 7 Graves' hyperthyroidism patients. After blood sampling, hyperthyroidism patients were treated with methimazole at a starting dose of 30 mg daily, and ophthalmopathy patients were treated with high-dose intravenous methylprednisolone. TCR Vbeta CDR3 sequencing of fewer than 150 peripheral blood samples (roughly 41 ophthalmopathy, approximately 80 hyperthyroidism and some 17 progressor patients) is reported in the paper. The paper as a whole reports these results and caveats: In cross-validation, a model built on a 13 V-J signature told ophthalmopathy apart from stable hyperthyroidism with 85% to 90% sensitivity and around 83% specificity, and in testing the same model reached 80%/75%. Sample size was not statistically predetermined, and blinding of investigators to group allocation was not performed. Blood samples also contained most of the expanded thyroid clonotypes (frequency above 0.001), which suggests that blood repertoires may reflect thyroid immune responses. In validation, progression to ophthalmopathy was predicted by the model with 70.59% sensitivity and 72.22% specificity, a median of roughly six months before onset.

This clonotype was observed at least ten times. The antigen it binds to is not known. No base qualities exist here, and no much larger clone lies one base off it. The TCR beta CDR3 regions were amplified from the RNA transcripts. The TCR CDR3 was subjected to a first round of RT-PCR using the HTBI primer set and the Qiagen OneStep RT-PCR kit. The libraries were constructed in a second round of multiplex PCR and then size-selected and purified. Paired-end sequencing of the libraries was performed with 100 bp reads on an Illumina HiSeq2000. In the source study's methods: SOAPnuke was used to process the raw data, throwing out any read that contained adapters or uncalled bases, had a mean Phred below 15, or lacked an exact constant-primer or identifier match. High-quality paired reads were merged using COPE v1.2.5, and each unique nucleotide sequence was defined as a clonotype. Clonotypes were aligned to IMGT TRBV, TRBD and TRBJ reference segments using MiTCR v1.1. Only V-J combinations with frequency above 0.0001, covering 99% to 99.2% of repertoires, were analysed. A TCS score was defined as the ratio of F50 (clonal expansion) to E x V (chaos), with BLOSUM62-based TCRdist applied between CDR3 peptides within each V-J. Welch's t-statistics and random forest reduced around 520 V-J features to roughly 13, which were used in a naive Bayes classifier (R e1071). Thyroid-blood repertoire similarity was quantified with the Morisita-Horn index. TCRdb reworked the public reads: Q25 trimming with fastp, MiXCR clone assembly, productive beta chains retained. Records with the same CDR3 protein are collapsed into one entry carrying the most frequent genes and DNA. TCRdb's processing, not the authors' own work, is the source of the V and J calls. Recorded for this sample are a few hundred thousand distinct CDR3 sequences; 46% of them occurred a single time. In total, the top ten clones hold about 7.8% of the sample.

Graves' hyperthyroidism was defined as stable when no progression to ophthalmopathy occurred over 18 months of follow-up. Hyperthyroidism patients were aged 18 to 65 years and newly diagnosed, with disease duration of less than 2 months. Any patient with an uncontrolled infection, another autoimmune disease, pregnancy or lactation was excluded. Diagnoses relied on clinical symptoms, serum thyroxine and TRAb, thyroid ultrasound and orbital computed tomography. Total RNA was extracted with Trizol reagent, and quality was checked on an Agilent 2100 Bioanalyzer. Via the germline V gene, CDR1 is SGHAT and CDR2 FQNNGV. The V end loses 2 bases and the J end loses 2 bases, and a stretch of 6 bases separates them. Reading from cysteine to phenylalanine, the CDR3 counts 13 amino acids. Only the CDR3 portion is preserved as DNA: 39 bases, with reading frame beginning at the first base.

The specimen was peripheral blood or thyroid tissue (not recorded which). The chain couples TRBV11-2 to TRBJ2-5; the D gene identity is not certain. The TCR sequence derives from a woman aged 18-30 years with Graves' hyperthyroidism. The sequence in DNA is TGTGCCAGCAGCTTATTGCAGCAAGAGACCCAGTACTTC. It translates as CASSLLQQETQYF. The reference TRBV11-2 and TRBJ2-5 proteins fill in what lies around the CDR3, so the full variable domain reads EAGVAQSPRYKIIEKRQSVAFWCNPISGHATLYWYQQILGQGPKLLIQFQNNGVVDDSQLPKDRFSAERLKGVDSTLKIQPAKLEDSAVYLCASSLLQQETQYFGPGTRLLVL.